This is a list of T cell receptor beta chains from one sample in a study of T cell responses to AZD1222 COVID-19 vaccine. Sequencing was performed with immunoSEQ multiplex PCR; in TCRdb, only in-frame clones are kept and a portion is missing. The sample carries approximately 97,000 clones, almost 85% recorded once. Sequenced here: peripheral blood, sampled on day 0 of AZD1222 vaccination. The receptors shown here come from an adult in good health. The CDR3 runs from the conserved cysteine through the conserved F or W. A D gene is named only where the DNA matches it firmly. Size is stated for part of the rows, as once, few or many counts, or as a class when the clone is expanded.

clone size: .; V gene: TRBV5-1; D gene: TRBD1; CDR3 length: 15; J gene: TRBJ2-5; CDR3 DNA: TGCGCCAGCAGCTTGGTCCAGACAGGGGGGGAGACCCAGTACTTC; CDR3 protein: CASSLVQTGGETQYF
clone size: .; V gene: TRBV12-3/TRBV12-4; D gene: .; CDR3 length: 12; J gene: TRBJ1-2; CDR3 DNA: TGTGCCAGCAGCGACAGGTTTGGGGGCTACACCTTC; CDR3 protein: CASSDRFGGYTF
clone size: .; V gene: TRBV5-1; D gene: .; CDR3 length: 16; J gene: TRBJ1-1; CDR3 DNA: TGCGCCAGCAGCTTTGGGTCGCAGGGGATGAACACTGAAGCTTTCTTT; CDR3 protein: CASSFGSQGMNTEAFF
clone size: few; V gene: TRBV6-5; D gene: .; CDR3 length: 15; J gene: TRBJ1-1; CDR3 DNA: TGTGCCAGCGCTAGAGGTGGGGCCTCGAACACTGAAGCTTTCTTT; CDR3 protein: CASARGGASNTEAFF
clone size: .; V gene: TRBV18; D gene: .; CDR3 length: 14; J gene: TRBJ2-3; CDR3 DNA: TGTGCCAGCTCATTCCAGGGTAACACAGATACGCAGTATTTT; CDR3 protein: CASSFQGNTDTQYF
clone size: .; V gene: TRBV5-1; D gene: .; CDR3 length: 14; J gene: TRBJ1-4; CDR3 DNA: TGCGCCAGCAGCTTGGACCAGGGTGGGGAAAAACTGTTTTTT; CDR3 protein: CASSLDQGGEKLFF
clone size: .; V gene: TRBV29-1; D gene: TRBD1; CDR3 length: 16; J gene: TRBJ1-4; CDR3 DNA: TGCAGCGTGAAGGGACAGTCCTCCTCTGGAACTGAAAAACTGTTTTTT; CDR3 protein: CSVKGQSSSGTEKLFF
clone size: .; V gene: TRBV19; D gene: .; CDR3 length: 16; J gene: TRBJ1-2; CDR3 DNA: TGTGCCAGTAGTCAAGGTTGGGGGGTGCGAAGCTATGGCTACACCTTC; CDR3 protein: CASSQGWGVRSYGYTF
clone size: .; V gene: TRBV15; D gene: .; CDR3 length: 14; J gene: TRBJ2-7; CDR3 DNA: TGTGCCACCAGCAGAGATAGAGGGAACTACGAGCAGTACTTC; CDR3 protein: CATSRDRGNYEQYF
clone size: .; V gene: TRBV4-3; D gene: TRBD1; CDR3 length: 15; J gene: TRBJ1-1; CDR3 DNA: TGCGCCAGCAGCCAAGATTGGACAGGCGGCACTGAAGCTTTCTTT; CDR3 protein: CASSQDWTGGTEAFF
clone size: few; V gene: TRBV3-1/TRBV3-2; D gene: TRBD1; CDR3 length: 15; J gene: TRBJ1-4; CDR3 DNA: TGTGCCAGCAGCCAAGGGACAGGGATTCGTGAAAAACTGTTTTTT; CDR3 protein: CASSQGTGIREKLFF
clone size: .; V gene: TRBV6-5; D gene: TRBD1; CDR3 length: 16; J gene: TRBJ1-1; CDR3 DNA: TGTGCCAGCAGTTCCCCGGGGCAGGGGGCGGTCACTGAAGCTTTCTTT; CDR3 protein: CASSSPGQGAVTEAFF
clone size: once; V gene: TRBV5-4; D gene: TRBD2; CDR3 length: 17; J gene: TRBJ2-3; CDR3 DNA: TGTGCCAGCAGCGCCTACCTACTAGCGGGGGCCACAGATACGCAGTATTTT; CDR3 protein: CASSAYLLAGATDTQYF
clone size: .; V gene: TRBV18; D gene: .; CDR3 length: 13; J gene: TRBJ2-3; CDR3 DNA: TGTGCCAGCTCACCAGGAGGTACAGATACGCAGTATTTT; CDR3 protein: CASSPGGTDTQYF
clone size: .; V gene: TRBV11-2; D gene: .; CDR3 length: 11; J gene: TRBJ2-5; CDR3 DNA: TGTGCCAGCAGCTTCTCAGGGACCCAGTACTTC; CDR3 protein: CASSFSGTQYF
clone size: .; V gene: TRBV18; D gene: TRBD1; CDR3 length: 13; J gene: TRBJ2-2; CDR3 DNA: TGTGCCAGCTCATCGGACAGGGACGGGGAGCTGTTTTTT; CDR3 protein: CASSSDRDGELFF
clone size: .; V gene: TRBV5-1; D gene: .; CDR3 length: 15; J gene: TRBJ2-6; CDR3 DNA: TGCGCCAGCAGCCAGGGGTCTGCTGGGGCCAACGTCCTGACTTTC; CDR3 protein: CASSQGSAGANVLTF
clone size: .; V gene: TRBV6-2/TRBV6-3; D gene: .; CDR3 length: 13; J gene: TRBJ1-3; CDR3 DNA: TGTGCCAGCAGTTACGCCCCCAGAAACACCATATATTTT; CDR3 protein: CASSYAPRNTIYF
clone size: .; V gene: TRBV5-1; D gene: TRBD2; CDR3 length: 15; J gene: TRBJ2-5; CDR3 DNA: TGCGCCAGCAGCGGGGAAGGACAGCGGGGGGAGACCCAGTACTTC; CDR3 protein: CASSGEGQRGETQYF
clone size: once; V gene: TRBV5-8; D gene: TRBD1; CDR3 length: 16; J gene: TRBJ1-5; CDR3 DNA: TGTGCCAGCAGCTTGGCTGGGGGACAGGGAAGTCAGCCCCAGCATTTT; CDR3 protein: CASSLAGGQGSQPQHF
clone size: .; V gene: TRBV20-1; D gene: .; CDR3 length: 15; J gene: TRBJ1-3; CDR3 DNA: TGCAGTGCTAGTGAGGGACCCATCTCTGGAAACACCATATATTTT; CDR3 protein: CSASEGPISGNTIYF
clone size: .; V gene: TRBV6-5; D gene: .; CDR3 length: 12; J gene: TRBJ1-1; CDR3 DNA: TGTGCCAGCAGTTACTCGAAAGGGGGAGCTTTCTTT; CDR3 protein: CASSYSKGGAFF
clone size: .; V gene: TRBV10-3; D gene: .; CDR3 length: 14; J gene: TRBJ1-3; CDR3 DNA: TGTGCCATCAGCCAGGGTCCCTCTGGAAACACCATATATTTT; CDR3 protein: CAISQGPSGNTIYF
clone size: .; V gene: TRBV5-6; D gene: TRBD1; CDR3 length: 14; J gene: TRBJ1-3; CDR3 DNA: TGTGCCAGCAGTGAGGGGGCGTGGGAAAACACCATATATTTT; CDR3 protein: CASSEGAWENTIYF
clone size: .; V gene: TRBV5-1; D gene: .; CDR3 length: 16; J gene: TRBJ1-1; CDR3 DNA: TGCGCCAGCAGCTCCGGAGAGGGGGGGCGCGGGACTGAAGCTTTCTTT; CDR3 protein: CASSSGEGGRGTEAFF
clone size: .; V gene: TRBV29-1; D gene: .; CDR3 length: 14; J gene: TRBJ2-3; CDR3 DNA: TGCAGCGTTGACCGGGGGCAGGCGGCAGATACGCAGTATTTT; CDR3 protein: CSVDRGQAADTQYF
clone size: .; V gene: TRBV5-1; D gene: TRBD1; CDR3 length: 16; J gene: TRBJ1-1; CDR3 DNA: TGCGCCAGCAGCTTGGATCTTGGACAGGTGAACACTGAAGCTTTCTTT; CDR3 protein: CASSLDLGQVNTEAFF
clone size: .; V gene: TRBV24-1; D gene: .; CDR3 length: 14; J gene: TRBJ1-2; CDR3 DNA: TGTGCCACCAGGGGTGGGGGGCTTGTAGATGGCTACACCTTC; CDR3 protein: CATRGGGLVDGYTF
clone size: once; V gene: TRBV9; D gene: TRBD1; CDR3 length: 16; J gene: TRBJ2-6; CDR3 DNA: TGTGCCAGCAGCAGGGACAGAACCTCTGGGGCCAACGTCCTGACTTTC; CDR3 protein: CASSRDRTSGANVLTF
clone size: .; V gene: TRBV19; D gene: .; CDR3 length: 13; J gene: TRBJ1-3; CDR3 DNA: TGTGCCACCGGGACCAGCTCTGGAAACACCATATATTTT; CDR3 protein: CATGTSSGNTIYF
clone size: .; V gene: TRBV9; D gene: .; CDR3 length: 16; J gene: TRBJ2-1; CDR3 DNA: TGTGCCAGCAGCGCCCTGGGGGGCTTGGGCTACAATGAGCAGTTCTTC; CDR3 protein: CASSALGGLGYNEQFF
clone size: .; V gene: TRBV6-5; D gene: .; CDR3 length: 13; J gene: TRBJ1-5; CDR3 DNA: TGTGCCAGCGGGGCCCTAGGCAATCAGCCCCAGCATTTT; CDR3 protein: CASGALGNQPQHF
clone size: .; V gene: TRBV4-2; D gene: .; CDR3 length: 15; J gene: TRBJ2-1; CDR3 DNA: TGTGCCAGCAGCCAAGTTTTTAGCTCCTACAATGAGCAGTTCTTC; CDR3 protein: CASSQVFSSYNEQFF
clone size: .; V gene: TRBV24-1; D gene: TRBD1; CDR3 length: 17; J gene: TRBJ2-3; CDR3 DNA: TGTGCCACCAGTGATGCCGACAGGGGTTTTACTCGAGATACGCAGTATTTT; CDR3 protein: CATSDADRGFTRDTQYF
clone size: once; V gene: TRBV14; D gene: .; CDR3 length: 16; J gene: TRBJ2-2; CDR3 DNA: TGTGCCAGCTCACTTTCTACCGGCCAAAGAAACGGGGAGCTGTTTTTT; CDR3 protein: CASSLSTGQRNGELFF
clone size: .; V gene: TRBV15; D gene: .; CDR3 length: 14; J gene: TRBJ2-5; CDR3 DNA: TGTGCCACCAGCAGATACGGGTTCCAAGAGACCCAGTACTTC; CDR3 protein: CATSRYGFQETQYF
clone size: once; V gene: TRBV6-5; D gene: .; CDR3 length: 13; J gene: TRBJ1-6; CDR3 DNA: TGTGCCAGCAGTTACGACAGCAATTCACCCCTCCACTTT; CDR3 protein: CASSYDSNSPLHF
clone size: .; V gene: TRBV6-5; D gene: TRBD1; CDR3 length: 13; J gene: TRBJ2-1; CDR3 DNA: TGTGCCAGCACAGGACAGGGGGCGGATGAGCAGTTCTTC; CDR3 protein: CASTGQGADEQFF
clone size: .; V gene: TRBV9; D gene: TRBD1; CDR3 length: 15; J gene: TRBJ1-5; CDR3 DNA: TGTGCCAGCAGCCGTCTGACAGGGGAGGGTCAGCCCCAGCATTTT; CDR3 protein: CASSRLTGEGQPQHF
clone size: few; V gene: TRBV5-1; D gene: TRBD1; CDR3 length: 16; J gene: TRBJ1-2; CDR3 DNA: TGCGCCAGCAGCGTGGGACAGGAGAAAGGTTACTATGGCTACACCTTC; CDR3 protein: CASSVGQEKGYYGYTF
clone size: .; V gene: TRBV18; D gene: TRBD2; CDR3 length: 16; J gene: TRBJ2-5; CDR3 DNA: TGTGCCAGCTCACCATCGACTAGCGGGTCAGGAGAGACCCAGTACTTC; CDR3 protein: CASSPSTSGSGETQYF
clone size: few; V gene: TRBV6-5; D gene: .; CDR3 length: 14; J gene: TRBJ1-2; CDR3 DNA: TGTGCCAGCAGTTACCGCAGTACTAACTATGGCTACACCTTC; CDR3 protein: CASSYRSTNYGYTF
clone size: .; V gene: TRBV5-4; D gene: .; CDR3 length: 15; J gene: TRBJ1-1; CDR3 DNA: TGTGCCAGCACTCTGGAGCCAGGGGTGAACACTGAAGCTTTCTTT; CDR3 protein: CASTLEPGVNTEAFF
clone size: .; V gene: TRBV6-1; D gene: TRBD1; CDR3 length: 14; J gene: TRBJ1-3; CDR3 DNA: TGTGCCAGCAGACCGACAGGGTCGGGAAACACCATATATTTT; CDR3 protein: CASRPTGSGNTIYF
clone size: once; V gene: TRBV11-3; D gene: .; CDR3 length: 13; J gene: TRBJ1-6; CDR3 DNA: TGTGCCAGCAGCTTAGATTTGTCATCACCCCTCCACTTT; CDR3 protein: CASSLDLSSPLHF
clone size: .; V gene: TRBV6-5; D gene: .; CDR3 length: 15; J gene: TRBJ2-2; CDR3 DNA: TGTGCCAGCAGTCCCGGGACACCGAACACCGGGGAGCTGTTTTTT; CDR3 protein: CASSPGTPNTGELFF
clone size: .; V gene: TRBV18; D gene: .; CDR3 length: 14; J gene: TRBJ1-1; CDR3 DNA: TGTGCCAGCTCACGTTCAACGGCGAACACTGAAGCTTTCTTT; CDR3 protein: CASSRSTANTEAFF
clone size: .; V gene: TRBV19; D gene: .; CDR3 length: 12; J gene: TRBJ1-6; CDR3 DNA: TGTGCCAGTAAGCAGGGTAGATCACCCCTCCACTTT; CDR3 protein: CASKQGRSPLHF
clone size: .; V gene: TRBV9; D gene: TRBD1; CDR3 length: 15; J gene: TRBJ1-4; CDR3 DNA: TGTGCCAGCAGCGCAGGACAGGGAGGAGGTGAAAAACTGTTTTTT; CDR3 protein: CASSAGQGGGEKLFF
clone size: few; V gene: TRBV28; D gene: .; CDR3 length: 14; J gene: TRBJ2-1; CDR3 DNA: TGTGCCAGCAGTTGGGGACTTCCGCACAATGAGCAGTTCTTC; CDR3 protein: CASSWGLPHNEQFF
clone size: .; V gene: TRBV4-1; D gene: .; CDR3 length: 16; J gene: TRBJ1-5; CDR3 DNA: TGCGCCAGCAGCCAAGGGCCCCAGGGTGTCAATCAGCCCCAGCATTTT; CDR3 protein: CASSQGPQGVNQPQHF
clone size: .; V gene: TRBV7-9; D gene: .; CDR3 length: 15; J gene: TRBJ1-4; CDR3 DNA: TGTGCCAGCAGCCCCGTCCAGGGATCTAATGAAAAACTGTTTTTT; CDR3 protein: CASSPVQGSNEKLFF
clone size: .; V gene: TRBV28; D gene: TRBD1; CDR3 length: 15; J gene: TRBJ1-3; CDR3 DNA: TGTGCCAGCAGTTCCCACAGGGGTCAGGGAAACACCATATATTTT; CDR3 protein: CASSSHRGQGNTIYF
clone size: .; V gene: TRBV20-1; D gene: .; CDR3 length: 11; J gene: TRBJ2-3; CDR3 DNA: TGCAGTGCAAGGATAACAGATACGCAGTATTTT; CDR3 protein: CSARITDTQYF